Each of the 22 T cell receptor beta chains below was sequenced from the same sample in a study of T cell repertoires in cytomegalovirus infection. What these receptors recognize is not known. TCRdb ran MiXCR on the reads and lists one entry per CDR3 protein. This sample yields hundreds of thousands of distinct CDR3 sequences, of which roughly 34% are seen a single time; 15% to 20% belongs to the top ten. The sample consisted of cultured PBMCs, taken from culture after CMV antigen stimulation. All receptors derive from a human donor in good health (CMV status not recorded). Some clones in this sample may be carry-over from other donors' samples.

J is TRBJ2-6 and V is TRBV12-3 or TRBV12-4; TRBD2 might be the D (5 bases). The CDR3 totals 17 residues. V lost 2 bases and J 0 bases, leaving 11 bases between the germline ends. The CDR3 bases are TGTGCCAGCAGTTTAAGCGTCGGACTCTCTGGGGCCAACGTCCTGACTTTC. Encoded protein: CASSLSVGLSGANVLTF.

This clonotype was picked up a small number of times. The chain uses TRBV6-1 and TRBJ2-5, with a possible D match to TRBD2 (6 bases). The V and J ends lost 3 bases and 2 bases respectively, with 13 bases between them. The V gene's germline CDR1 is MNHNS and CDR2 SASEGT. This CDR3 contains 15 residues. The CDR3: CASSDRGIGQETQYF. CDR3 nucleotide sequence: TGTGCCAGCAGTGATCGCGGGATCGGGCAAGAGACCCAGTACTTC.

This clonotype was counted only a few times. J is TRBJ2-5 and V is TRBV6-1, with 7 bases identical to TRBD1. Trimming took 7 bases from V and 4 from J; bases not matched to a gene: 6. There are 13 residues in the CDR3. CDR1 and CDR2 (germline): MNHNS, SASEGT. CDR3: CASIPRDRETQYF. The CDR3 DNA reads TGTGCCAGCATTCCCCGGGACAGAGAGACCCAGTACTTC.

This clonotype was counted a few times. The V gene is TRBV7-2, the J gene TRBJ2-2; D may be TRBD2 (6 bases). Germline-derived CDR1 and CDR2 are SGHTA and FQGNSA. The CDR3 sequence is 15 residues long. Trimming shortened V by 4 bases and J by 0 bases, and 9 bases separated the two germline ends. The CDR3 nucleotides read TGTGCCAGCAGCTCCACTAGCTCGAACACCGGGGAGCTGTTTTTT. Residues: CASSSTSSNTGELFF.

This clonotype was seen at least ten times. V and J are TRBV6-6 and TRBJ1-1; 7 bases line up with TRBD1. Trimming cost V 0 bases and J 1 base; bases outside gene matches: 5. The CDR3 is 16 residues long. The germline V gene has CDR1 MNHNY and CDR2 SVGAGI (reference sequence). Here the CDR3 DNA reads TGTGCCAGCAGTTACTCACAGGGGATCGGGAACACTGAAGCTTTCTTT. Translating gives CASSYSQGIGNTEAFF.

This chain joins TRBV7-2 and TRBJ2-5, with 7 bases fitting TRBD1. This CDR3 has 13 residues. Germline V gene data show CDR1 as SGHTA and CDR2 as FQGNSA. V was clipped by 4 bases and J by 10 bases; unmatched bases: 9. CDR3 sequence: CASSSRQGGNQYF. CDR3 sequence (DNA): TGTGCCAGCAGCTCACGACAGGGTGGGAACCAGTACTTC.

The CDR3 reads CASSYPASGRAIVTDTQYF. The CDR3 DNA reads TGTGCCAGCAGTTACCCCGCTAGCGGGAGGGCAATCGTCACAGATACGCAGTATTTT. The chain has TRBV6-2 or TRBV6-3 and TRBJ2-3, with TRBD2 matching over 12 bases. The germline V gene encodes CDR1 MNHEY and CDR2 SVGEGT. The CDR3 length is 19 residues. With V trimmed by 2 bases and J by 2 bases, 11 bases remained unmatched.

The rearrangement links TRBV12-3 or TRBV12-4 to TRBJ1-1, with 8 nucleotides matching TRBD1. This CDR3 is 18 amino acids long. The trim removed 5 bases at V and 0 bases at J, leaving 14 bases unmatched. This CDR3 is CASSIDRGLLWMNTEAFF. CDR3 DNA sequence: TGTGCCAGCAGTATCGACAGGGGCCTTCTGTGGATGAACACTGAAGCTTTCTTT.

A few counts support this clonotype. This chain uses TRBV7-2 with TRBJ2-4; 14 nucleotides line up with TRBD2. Germline V lookup: CDR1 SGHTA, CDR2 FQGNSA. The CDR3 has 19 amino acids. The ends lost 3 bases at V and 2 bases at J; junction bases unmatched: 9. The CDR3 region is CASSFLTSGRARTKNIQYF. The CDR3 DNA sequence: TGTGCCAGCAGCTTCCTGACTAGCGGGAGGGCCCGGACCAAAAACATTCAGTACTTC.

The rearrangement uses TRBV19 and TRBJ2-1; TRBD1 matches 10 bases. V lost 3 bases and J lost 0; bases outside the gene matches: 5. The CDR3 is made up of 17 amino acids. The V gene's germline CDR1 is LNHDA and CDR2 SQIVND (reference sequence). The CDR3 spells CASSIGTGDFSYNEQFF. CDR3 bases: TGTGCCAGTAGTATTGGGACAGGGGATTTCTCCTACAATGAGCAGTTCTTC.

V and J are TRBV27 and TRBJ1-2; D unclear. Trimming shortened V by 6 bases and J by 0 bases, and 8 bases separated the two germline ends. The CDR3 is 13 amino acids. The germline V gene encodes CDR1 MNHEY and CDR2 SMNVEV (reference sequence). CDR3 region: CASRFSSNYGYTF. The CDR3 DNA is TGTGCCAGCAGATTCAGTTCTAACTATGGCTACACCTTC.

A few counts support this clonotype. This chain connects TRBV7-2 to TRBJ2-1; D ambiguous. The CDR3 spans 13 residues. Germline CDR1 reads SGHTA; CDR2 reads FQGNSA. The V gene lost 3 bases and the J gene lost 7 bases, with 10 bases spanning the gap. The CDR3 nucleotides read TGTGCCAGCAGCTTGAAATGGGTAAATGAGCAGTTCTTC. This encodes CASSLKWVNEQFF. Complete variable domain (other parts from reference TRBV7-2 and TRBJ2-1): GAGVSQSPSNKVTEKGKDVELRCDPISGHTALYWYRQSLGQGLEFLIYFQGNSAPDKSGLPSDRFSAERTGGSVSTLTIQRTQQEDSAVYLCASSLKWVNEQFFGPGTRLTVL.

V is TRBV11-2 and J is TRBJ2-7, with 10 bases matching TRBD2. CDR3 length: 18 residues. The germline CDR1 and CDR2 sequences are SGHAT and FQNNGV. V lost 1 base and J lost 3; bases outside the gene matches: 12. As DNA, the CDR3 is TGTGCCAGCAGCTTAGCTCTAGCGGGAGTAAGGGTCTACTACGAGCAGTACTTC. This encodes CASSLALAGVRVYYEQYF.

This clonotype was found a few times. The chain employs TRBV2 and TRBJ1-1; 7 bases fit TRBD1. Looked up from germline, CDR1 is SNHLY and CDR2 is FYNNEI. The CDR3 is 13 residues long. Trimming took 4 bases from V and 10 from J; bases not matched to a gene: 9. CDR3 sequence reads: CASSGGEGASAFF. The DNA for the CDR3 is TGTGCCAGCAGTGGAGGGGAGGGGGCTTCAGCTTTCTTT.

The chain has TRBV6-1 and TRBJ1-6; no definite D call. With 6 bases removed from V and 8 bases from J, the gap between germline ends came to 14 bases. The CDR3 loop spans 14 amino acids. The germline V gene has CDR1 MNHNS and CDR2 SASEGT. The CDR3 protein is CASRVDFSDSPLHF. CDR3 DNA: TGTGCCAGCAGGGTCGACTTTTCGGATTCACCCCTCCACTTT.

The genes are TRBV29-1 and TRBJ1-2, with TRBD1 as a possible D gene (5 bases). Germline assignment: CDR1 SQVTM and CDR2 ANQGSEA. The CDR3 loop spans 13 amino acids. The V and J ends lost 4 bases and 7 bases respectively, with 16 bases between them. The CDR3 is CSVGYRRAGGYTF. The CDR3 region has the DNA TGCAGCGTTGGTTACAGGAGAGCAGGTGGCTACACCTTC.

This chain joins TRBV7-9 and TRBJ2-1; 10 bases map to TRBD1. With V trimmed by 4 bases and J by 7 bases, 7 bases remained unmatched. This CDR3 has 15 amino acids. Per germline, CDR1 SEHNR and CDR2 FQNEAQ (reference sequence). CDR3 bases: TGTGCCAGCAGCTCGACAGGGGGCGTTACGAATGAGCAGTTCTTC. It yields the protein CASSSTGGVTNEQFF.

The chain links TRBV7-8 to TRBJ2-7; D is possibly TRBD2 (6 bases). The CDR3 consists of 16 residues. V dropped 4 bases and J dropped 0 bases, with 16 bases sitting between them. Germline V gene data show CDR1 as SGHVS and CDR2 as FQNEAQ. CDR3 DNA sequence: TGTGCCAGCAGCTCCGTGGGGGGTGGGGGCTCCTACGAGCAGTACTTC. This sequence encodes CASSSVGGGGSYEQYF.

This clonotype was counted many times. V gene TRBV7-2 combines with J gene TRBJ2-2; weak D call: TRBD1 (5 bases). Germline CDR1 SGHTA, CDR2 FQGNSA. Trimming took off 3 bases at V and 4 bases at J, with 9 bases between the two ends. This CDR3 is 14 amino acids long. The CDR3 DNA follows: TGTGCCAGCAGCTTCGAGCAGGGCACCGGGGAGCTGTTTTTT. It is translated as CASSFEQGTGELFF.

V gene TRBV6-1 combines with J gene TRBJ2-3; D is unclear. Germline CDR1 MNHNS, CDR2 SASEGT. V lost 1 base, J lost 2 bases, and 16 bases lay in between. The CDR3 is 17 amino acids. CDR3 protein: CASSEVERYFSTDTQYF. CDR3 in DNA: TGTGCCAGCAGTGAAGTTGAGAGATACTTTTCCACAGATACGCAGTATTTT.

This clonotype showed up many times. The V and J genes are TRBV7-2 and TRBJ1-2; 9 bases fit TRBD1. J lost 7 bases, V lost 4 bases, and 7 bases had no gene match. The CDR3 sequence is 14 residues long. Germline-derived CDR1 and CDR2 are SGHTA and FQGNSA. The CDR3 DNA reads TGTGCCAGCAGCTCTCTCGGGACAGGGTTTGGCTACACCTTC. Its translation: CASSSLGTGFGYTF.

This clonotype has at least ten counts. The chain has TRBV7-2 and TRBJ2-3, with a weak D call TRBD2 (6 bases). The V gene lost 1 base and the J gene lost 6 bases, with 8 bases spanning the gap. There are 13 residues in the CDR3. The germline V gene has CDR1 SGHTA and CDR2 FQGNSA. In nucleotides, the CDR3 is TGTGCCAGCAGCTTAGGTCTAGCGGATACGCAGTATTTT. This sequence encodes CASSLGLADTQYF.